Listed here are 18 T cell receptor beta chains from one sample, sequenced in a study of blood T cell repertoires in COVID-19. The table came from immunoSEQ multiplex PCR; TCRdb's copy has only in-frame clones and leaves some out. The sample holds roughly 150,000 clones, 80% seen once. Sequencing was done on a sample of peripheral blood. The receptors originated from a man in his sixties with acute or convalescent COVID-19.

J is TRBJ2-1 and V is TRBV4-3; maybe TRBD2 (6 bases). The V and J ends lost 0 bases and 10 bases respectively, with 22 bases between them. This CDR3 spans 17 amino acids. The V gene's germline CDR1 is LGHNA and CDR2 YSLEER. The CDR3 DNA sequence: TGCGCCAGCAGCCAAGAGTTGGCTGGAGGGCTGGGGGGAGAGCAGTTCTTC. Translation: CASSQELAGGLGGEQFF.

This clone has a handful of counts. The chain couples TRBV29-1 to TRBJ1-2, with 8 bases that match TRBD1. V lost 6 bases, J lost 4 bases, and 10 bases stayed unmatched. The CDR3 sequence is 14 residues long. Germline V gene data show CDR1 as SQVTM and CDR2 as ANQGSEA. The CDR3 spells CSVLGQGGSYGYTF. CDR3 nucleotides: TGCAGCGTACTTGGACAGGGCGGGTCCTATGGCTACACCTTC. Full variable domain (remainder filled in from reference TRBV29-1 and TRBJ1-2): SAVISQKPSRDICQRGTSLTIQCQVDSQVTMMFWYRQQPGQSLTLIATANQGSEATYESGFVIDKFPISRPNLTFSTLTVSNMSPEDSSIYLCSVLGQGGSYGYTFGSGTRLTVV.

The chain recombines TRBV19 with TRBJ2-3; the match to TRBD1 covers 7 bases. Germline V gene lookup returns CDR1 LNHDA and CDR2 SQIVND (reference sequence). After removal of 2 bases from V and 3 bases from J, the junction contained 11 bases not matched to a gene. This CDR3 has 17 residues. The DNA of the CDR3 is TGTGCCAGTAGTATACGCCTCGCAGGGGGACCTACAGATACGCAGTATTTT. Its protein product is CASSIRLAGGPTDTQYF.

The rearrangement joins TRBV5-5 to TRBJ2-3; TRBD1 matches at 8 bases. Per germline, CDR1 SGHKS and CDR2 YYEKEE (reference sequence). CDR3 length: 14 residues. V was clipped by 3 bases and J by 2 bases; unmatched bases: 2. CDR3 coding DNA: TGTGCCAGCAGCTGGACAGGGTACACAGATACGCAGTATTTT. As protein: CASSWTGYTDTQYF.

This clone was seen only a few times. The chain links TRBV3-1 (or the pseudogene TRBV3-2) to TRBJ2-1, with 7 bases identical to TRBD2. The germline CDR1 and CDR2 sequences are LGHDT and YNNKEL (reference sequence). V shed 1 base and J 8 bases; nucleotides not matched to a gene: 11. This CDR3 comprises 16 residues. CDR3 in DNA: TGTGCCAGCAGCCAAGGACTAGCTGGAATTCGGGATGAGCAGTTCTTC. It specifies CASSQGLAGIRDEQFF.

The chain is built from TRBV24-1 and TRBJ2-5, with 10 bases that match TRBD1. Trimming removed 10 bases from V and 5 bases from J; junction bases left unmatched: 6. This CDR3 contains 13 residues. Germline assignment: CDR1 KGHDR and CDR2 SFDVKD. The CDR3 coding sequence is TGTGCCACGGGGACAGGGGCAACTGAGACCCAGTACTTC. Translated: CATGTGATETQYF.

This clone was seen only once. J is TRBJ1-2 and V is TRBV24-1, with TRBD1 identical over 9 bases. Germline V gene data show CDR1 as KGHDR and CDR2 as SFDVKD. Germline trimming cut 2 bases from V and 5 bases from J; bases unmatched to any gene: 5. The CDR3 has 15 amino acids. This CDR3 is CATSDYPTGGYGYTF. CDR3 nucleotides: TGTGCCACCAGTGATTACCCGACAGGGGGGTATGGCTACACCTTC.

The gene calls are TRBV5-1 and TRBJ2-7, with 9 nucleotides matching TRBD1. Germline V lookup: CDR1 SGHRS, CDR2 YFSETQ. The J segment lost 4 bases and the V segment lost 0 bases, leaving 8 bases of the junction unmatched. This CDR3 is built from 16 residues. This CDR3 reads CASSLAPGQGMYEQYF. The DNA for the CDR3 is TGCGCCAGCAGCTTGGCCCCGGGACAGGGAATGTACGAGCAGTACTTC.

V is TRBV2 and J is TRBJ2-5; 10 bases fit TRBD2. The CDR3 consists of 15 residues. V shed 6 bases, J shed 1 base, and the junction held 5 bases outside the gene matches. Germline V gene sequence: CDR1 SNHLY, CDR2 FYNNEI. CDR3 residues: CASSQSGGAQETQYF. The CDR3 DNA reads as TGTGCCAGCAGCCAAAGCGGGGGGGCCCAAGAGACCCAGTACTTC.

This clone was observed a single time. The J gene is TRBJ2-3, the V gene TRBV5-1; 13 bases match TRBD2. The ends lost 3 bases at V and 2 bases at J; junction bases unmatched: 15. The CDR3 runs to 20 residues. Looked up from germline, CDR1 is SGHRS and CDR2 is YFSETQ. CDR3 protein: CASSWTGTSGTTLITDTQYF. In DNA form, the CDR3 reads TGCGCCAGCAGCTGGACTGGGACTAGCGGGACCACCCTTATCACAGATACGCAGTATTTT.

The chain is built from TRBV25-1 and TRBJ1-2, with a possible D match to TRBD1 (5 bases). The CDR3 contains 11 residues. Germline CDR1 reads MGHDK; CDR2 reads SYGVNS. The V end was cut by 4 bases, the J end by 7 bases, with 7 bases between. The CDR3 DNA reads as TGTGCCAGCAGTGCGGGGGTTGGCTACACCTTC. It encodes CASSAGVGYTF.

V gene TRBV3-1 (or the pseudogene TRBV3-2) combines with J gene TRBJ1-3; D is uncertain. The CDR3 is 16 residues long. Germline V gene data show CDR1 as LGHDT and CDR2 as YNNKEL (reference sequence). The V gene lost 2 bases and the J gene lost 0 bases, with 11 bases spanning the gap. This CDR3 is CASSQKLAGSGNTIYF. As DNA, the CDR3 is TGTGCCAGCAGCCAAAAGTTGGCTGGCTCTGGAAACACCATATATTTT.

This chain uses TRBV30 with TRBJ2-5; D perhaps matches TRBD1 (5 bases). This CDR3 has 12 amino acids. Trimming stripped 5 bases from V and 5 bases from J, with 12 bases between. Germline CDR1 GTSNPN, CDR2 SVGIG (reference sequence). For the CDR3, the DNA is TGTGCCTGGGGGGCAGGATTGGAGACCCAGTACTTC. Translated, it gives CAWGAGLETQYF.

This clone was observed a few times. The gene calls are TRBV5-1 and TRBJ1-5; a weak D match, TRBD1 (6 bases). CDR1 and CDR2 from the germline V gene are SGHRS and YFSETQ. The CDR3 extends over 14 amino acids. V was cut by 0 bases and J by 7 bases, with 11 bases left in between. The CDR3 spells CASSLGGGEQPQHF. CDR3 coding DNA: TGCGCCAGCAGCTTGGGAGGGGGAGAACAGCCCCAGCATTTT.

This clone was seen once. The chain joins TRBV24-1 to TRBJ2-2, with D possibly being TRBD1 (6 bases). V was pared by 4 bases and J by 5 bases, with 10 bases between. There are 14 residues in the CDR3. The germline V gene encodes CDR1 KGHDR and CDR2 SFDVKD. CDR3 in amino acids: CATSENRETGELFF. CDR3 coding DNA: TGTGCCACCAGTGAAAACAGGGAAACCGGGGAGCTGTTTTTT.

The chain uses TRBV10-3 and TRBJ2-5, with 8 bases fitting TRBD2. The CDR3 spans 14 residues. Germline CDR1 is ENHRY and CDR2 is SYGVKD. V trimming: 2 bases; J trimming: 2 bases; junction bases outside the gene matches: 1. The CDR3 protein is CAISEVAGQETQYF. The CDR3 DNA is TGTGCCATCAGTGAGGTAGCGGGGCAAGAGACCCAGTACTTC.

V usage is TRBV28 and J usage is TRBJ1-4; 7 positions match TRBD1. Trimming removed 2 bases from V and 0 bases from J; junction bases left unmatched: 6. Germline assignment: CDR1 MDHEN and CDR2 SYDVKM. The CDR3 totals 17 residues. CDR3 nucleotide sequence: TGTGCCAGCAGTTTAGCCCAGGGGGGTCCAACTAATGAAAAACTGTTTTTT. This gives the protein CASSLAQGGPTNEKLFF.

This clone was picked up one time. J is TRBJ1-2 and V is TRBV6-6; TRBD1 matches at 7 bases. Per germline, CDR1 MNHNY and CDR2 SVGAGI (reference sequence). This CDR3 contains 17 residues. V trimming: 5 bases; J trimming: 4 bases; junction bases outside the gene matches: 16. In DNA, the CDR3 is TGTGCCAGCAGTCCTAGGGGGCCTCTCAGCGGCGGCTATGGCTACACCTTC. Residues: CASSPRGPLSGGYGYTF.